This T cell receptor beta chain is drawn from a study of TIL therapy for anti-PD-1-resistant metastatic lung cancer (dated by TCRdb to the early 2020s). About the study as a whole: A median age of roughly 55 years (range about 38-75) and a median tumor PD-L1 proportion score of 6% were recorded among enrolled patients. T cell receptor beta sequencing of tumor and peripheral blood served to follow clonotypes across the tumor, the expanded TIL product, and serial blood samples. Across the cohort, whole-exome sequencing showed a median non-synonymous tumor mutation burden of roughly 1.5 mutations per megabase. Most of the cohort had lung adenocarcinoma, a handful of tumors were EGFR-mutant and two were ALK-rearranged, and half of the patients were current or former smokers. Summary of the overall study and its limitations: The cohort was highly selected, including more treatment-naive, never-smoker and oncogene-addicted patients than is typical, which limits generalizability. Compared with baseline intratumoral T cells, expanded TIL cultures were more clonal and less diverse (median clonality about 6% vs 30%, p < 0.0001). High clonal turnover was observed in TIL culture, with many enriched product clones not detected in the baseline tumor, which suggested clonal contraction rather than faithful expansion. The study protocol defined all tumor marker inferences as exploratory.

Per the publication, the time point label means: pre-treatment sample, taken before nivolumab and TIL therapy. The baseline tumor samples, taken from the same resection that was used to grow TIL, were excised metastases, most often pleural nodules or supraclavicular lymph nodes. Before any PD-1/PD-L1 blockade was given, tumors were harvested, nivolumab was then administered, and patients who progressed went on to receive lymphodepletion, an infusion of expanded TIL, and IL-2. A phase I trial run at two centers enrolled adults with stage 4 NSCLC between 2017 and January 2020. Samples were obtained from a single-arm, open-label phase I trial in which tumor-infiltrating lymphocyte therapy with nivolumab was evaluated in advanced non-small cell lung cancer. Portions of each resected tumor were snap-frozen in liquid nitrogen and stored at -80 °C. Tumor regions of interest were selected on H&E sections using laser-capture macrodissection, ground into around 16 mg aliquots, and extracted using Qiagen Allprep kits.

From the germline V gene, CDR1 is SNHLY and CDR2 is FYNNEI. Measured from the cysteine to the phenylalanine, the CDR3 is 14 residues long. Only CDR3 DNA is held: 42 bases, read in frame from base 1. From V the trimming removes 3 bases and from J it removes 8 bases, while the gene matches leave 3 bases of the junction unaccounted for. Details on this clone: This receptor's antigen is unknown. No much larger clonotype is one base removed from it; base qualities were not supplied.

TCR beta CDR3 regions were amplified from genomic DNA by bias-controlled multiplex PCR with the immunoSEQ v3 hsTCRB kit. TCR libraries were sequenced on an Illumina NextSeq 500 to 2 million to 2.5 million read pairs for survey level or about 5-6 million for deep level. On the study's bioinformatics: V, D and J genes were assigned, non-productive sequences were removed, and clonality was reported by immunoSEQ Analyzer software. Repertoires were compared using productive Simpson clonality and Morisita overlap index of productive TRB rearrangements between infused TIL and blood. This is the immuneACCESS table as TCRdb keeps it, with only in-frame sequences that have V and J called. A part of the clones is gone; compared with another copy, unresolved V genes explain less than half, and the rest is unexplained. From that table come the V and J calls and clone size; the DNA was used to work out D and trimming. The sample table records 45,000 to 60,000 clones; roughly 70% of these occur just once. The ten largest account for 5.6% of the sample.

The chain is assembled from TRBV2 and TRBJ1-6; 8 bases in the middle match TRBD1. The specimen comprised tumor tissue, sampled at baseline. This receptor was taken from a person aged 25-79 years with non-small cell lung cancer. CDR3 reads: CASSEQGAYSPLHF. The DNA reads as follows: TGTGCCAGCAGTGAGCAGGGGGCATATTCACCCCTCCACTTT. The full variable domain, with segments outside the CDR3 supplied by the reference TRBV2 and TRBJ1-6 proteins, appears as EPEVTQTPSHQVTQMGQEVILRCVPISNHLYFYWYRQILGQKVEFLVSFYNNEISEKSEIFDDQFSVERPDGSNFTLKIRSTKLEDSAMYFCASSEQGAYSPLHFGNGTRLTVT.